The text below deals with one TCR beta chain. The CDR3 has 14 amino acids. Per the germline V gene, CDR1 is LNHNV and CDR2 is YYDKDF (reference sequence). V gave up 0 bases and J gave up 2 bases, with 8 bases separating them. This entry is derived from a study of T cells after yellow fever vaccination. TCR cDNA, made by 5'RACE template switching, carried an added universal primer site and UMIs. TCRdb ran MiXCR on the 5' RACE reads and lists one entry per CDR3 protein. The data hold approximately 120,000 distinct CDR3 sequences, with 15% observed a single time. The TCR was taken from a man aged 18 to 29 who received the YFV17D yellow fever vaccine. The rearrangement joins TRBV15 to TRBJ2-7; no clear D. The sequencing here drew on CD8+ T cells sorted from PBMCs, taken 5 days after the yellow fever booster vaccination. CDR3 region: CATSRDSGTYEQYF. The CDR3 DNA reads as TGTGCCACCAGCAGAGATAGTGGCACCTACGAGCAGTACTTC.